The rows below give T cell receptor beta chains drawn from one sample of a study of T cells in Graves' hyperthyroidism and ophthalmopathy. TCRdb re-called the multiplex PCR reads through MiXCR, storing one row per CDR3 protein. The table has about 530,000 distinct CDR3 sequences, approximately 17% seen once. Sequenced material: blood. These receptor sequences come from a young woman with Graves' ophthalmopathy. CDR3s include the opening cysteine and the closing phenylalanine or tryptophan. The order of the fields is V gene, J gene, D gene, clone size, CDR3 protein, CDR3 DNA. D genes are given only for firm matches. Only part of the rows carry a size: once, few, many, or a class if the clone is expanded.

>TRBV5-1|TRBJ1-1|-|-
CASSLETGTEAFF
TGCGCCAGCAGCTTGGAAACCGGGACTGAAGCTTTCTTT
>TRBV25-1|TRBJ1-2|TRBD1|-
CASARTGEYYGYTF
TGTGCCAGTGCTAGGACAGGGGAGTACTATGGCTACACCTTC
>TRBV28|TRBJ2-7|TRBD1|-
CASSPLDRSFYEQYF
TGTGCCAGCTCACCTCTGGACAGGTCCTTCTACGAGCAGTACTTC
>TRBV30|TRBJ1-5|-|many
CAWSAGPNNQPQHF
TGTGCCTGGAGTGCAGGACCCAACAATCAGCCCCAGCATTTT
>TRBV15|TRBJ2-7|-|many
CATSRAAGSLYEQYF
TGTGCCACCAGCAGAGCGGCTGGCAGCTTATACGAGCAGTACTTC
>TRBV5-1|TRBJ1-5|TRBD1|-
CASSLTTGGLQPQHF
TGCGCCAGCAGCCTCACGACAGGGGGCTTGCAGCCCCAGCATTTT
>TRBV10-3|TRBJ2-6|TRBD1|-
CAISGPGQGTAEASSGANVLTF
TGTGCCATCAGTGGCCCGGGACAGGGGACAGCAGAAGCTAGCTCTGGGGCCAACGTCCTGACTTTC
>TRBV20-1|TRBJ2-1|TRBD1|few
CSASPDRGPSYNEQFF
TGCAGTGCCTCCCCCGACAGGGGACCGAGCTACAATGAGCAGTTCTTC
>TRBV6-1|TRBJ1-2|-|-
CASGPLGVYGYTF
TGTGCCAGCGGGCCCCTGGGGGTCTATGGCTACACCTTC
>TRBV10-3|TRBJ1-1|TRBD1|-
CAISESGGGLTEAFF
TGTGCCATCAGTGAGTCAGGAGGGGGCCTCACTGAAGCTTTCTTT
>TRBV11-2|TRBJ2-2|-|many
CASSLDLAGELFF
TGTGCCAGCAGCTTAGATCTCGCCGGGGAGCTGTTTTTT
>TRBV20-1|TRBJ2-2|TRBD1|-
CSATYTGDGELFF
TGCAGTGCGACCTACACAGGGGACGGGGAGCTGTTTTTT
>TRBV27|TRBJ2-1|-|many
CASSIQLVSEGNEQFF
TGTGCCAGCAGTATCCAACTAGTATCCGAGGGCAATGAGCAGTTCTTC
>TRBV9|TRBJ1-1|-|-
CASSSQATGTEAFF
TGTGCCAGCAGCTCACAGGCTACGGGTACTGAAGCTTTCTTT
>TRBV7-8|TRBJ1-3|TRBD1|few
CASSSMTGTGNTIYF
TGTGCCAGCAGCTCGATGACAGGGACGGGAAACACCATATATTTT
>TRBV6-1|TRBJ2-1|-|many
CASRSGAQGYNEQFF
TGTGCCAGCAGATCGGGGGCCCAAGGCTACAATGAGCAGTTCTTC
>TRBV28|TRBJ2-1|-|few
CASSLIGVEVNEQFF
TGTGCCAGCAGTTTGATCGGGGTCGAGGTCAATGAGCAGTTCTTC
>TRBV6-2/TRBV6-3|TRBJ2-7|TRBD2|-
CASSYGTSDFYEQYF
TGTGCCAGCAGTTACGGGACTAGCGACTTCTACGAGCAGTACTTC
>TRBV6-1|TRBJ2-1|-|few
CATAPGAGINEQFF
TGTGCCACCGCCCCAGGGGCGGGAATAAATGAGCAGTTCTTC
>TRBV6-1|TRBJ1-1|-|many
CASSEAHSLRTEAFF
TGTGCCAGCAGTGAAGCTCATTCCCTCCGAACCGAAGCTTTCTTT
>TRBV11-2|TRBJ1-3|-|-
CASSLVRTSGNTIYF
TGTGCCAGCAGCTTAGTCAGGACCTCTGGAAACACCATATATTTT
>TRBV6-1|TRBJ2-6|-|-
CASSQEVAGANVLTF
TGTGCCAGCAGTCAAGAGGTTGCTGGGGCCAACGTCCTGACTTTC
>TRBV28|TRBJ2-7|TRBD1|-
CASNPAGTESYEQYF
TGTGCCAGCAATCCAGCCGGGACAGAGTCCTACGAGCAGTACTTC
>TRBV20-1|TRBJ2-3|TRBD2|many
CSDRLAGSTDTQYF
TGCAGTGACCGACTAGCGGGGAGCACAGATACGCAGTATTTT
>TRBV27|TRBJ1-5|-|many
CARRRRRRNQPQHF
TGTGCCAGAAGGAGACGCCGCCGCAATCAGCCCCAGCATTTT
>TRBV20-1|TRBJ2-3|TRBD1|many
CSPGQGAPTDTQYF
TGCAGTCCTGGACAGGGGGCCCCCACAGATACGCAGTATTTT
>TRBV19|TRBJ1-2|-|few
CASWEGFNYGYTF
TGTGCCAGTTGGGAGGGATTCAACTATGGCTACACCTTC
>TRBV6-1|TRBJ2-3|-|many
CASSSLGSATDTQYF
TGTGCCAGCAGTTCCCTGGGTAGCGCCACAGATACGCAGTATTTT
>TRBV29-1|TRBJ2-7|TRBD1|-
CSVDRGIDEQYF
TGCAGCGTGGACAGGGGGATAGACGAGCAGTACTTC
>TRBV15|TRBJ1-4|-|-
CATSTPPGLNPTNEKLFF
TGTGCCACCAGCACCCCCCCGGGCCTTAACCCAACTAATGAAAAACTGTTTTTT
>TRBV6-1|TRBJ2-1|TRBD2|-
CASSRDGLAGGEQFF
TGTGCCAGCAGTAGGGACGGACTAGCGGGAGGTGAGCAGTTCTTC
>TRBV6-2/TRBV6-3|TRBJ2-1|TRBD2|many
CASSYAQWAGAHNEQFF
TGTGCCAGCAGTTACGCCCAATGGGCGGGAGCTCACAATGAGCAGTTCTTC
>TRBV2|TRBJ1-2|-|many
CASSVADGAGYTF
TGTGCCAGCAGTGTTGCGGATGGAGCTGGCTACACCTTC
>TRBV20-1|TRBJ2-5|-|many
CSASIGRETQYF
TGCAGTGCTAGTATCGGTCGAGAGACCCAGTACTTC
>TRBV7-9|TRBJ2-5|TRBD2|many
CASSLGLAGGFQETQYF
TGTGCCAGCAGCTTAGGGCTAGCGGGGGGCTTCCAAGAGACCCAGTACTTC
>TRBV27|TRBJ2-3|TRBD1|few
CASSPRQGYSTDTQYF
TGTGCCAGCAGTCCACGACAGGGGTATTCCACAGATACGCAGTATTTT
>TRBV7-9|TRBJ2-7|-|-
CASSLEGQGRVEQYF
TGTGCCAGCAGCTTAGAGGGTCAGGGACGAGTCGAGCAGTACTTC
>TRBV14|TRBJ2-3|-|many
CASSQDWEKRGNTDTQYF
TGTGCCAGCAGCCAAGATTGGGAAAAACGGGGAAACACAGATACGCAGTATTTT
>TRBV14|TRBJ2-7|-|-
CASSNRRYEQYF
TGTGCCAGCAGCAACAGACGGTACGAGCAGTACTTC
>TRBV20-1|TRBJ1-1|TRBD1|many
CSAPDRATEAFF
TGCAGTGCCCCGGACAGGGCTACTGAAGCTTTCTTT
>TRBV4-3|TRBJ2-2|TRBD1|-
CASSQEPGQGPTGELFF
TGCGCCAGCAGCCAAGAACCTGGACAGGGCCCCACCGGGGAGCTGTTTTTT
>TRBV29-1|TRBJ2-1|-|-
CSVADDSSYNEQFF
TGCAGCGTTGCGGACGATAGCTCCTACAATGAGCAGTTCTTC
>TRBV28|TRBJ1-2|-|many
CASFNRIGYTF
TGTGCCAGCTTTAACAGGATTGGCTACACCTTC
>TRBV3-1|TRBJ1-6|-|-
CASSQDWSGSYNSPLHF
TGTGCCAGCAGCCAGGACTGGTCCGGCTCCTATAATTCACCCCTCCACTTT
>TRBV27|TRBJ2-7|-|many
CASSLAGNSYEQYF
TGTGCCAGCAGCCTGGCGGGGAACTCCTACGAGCAGTACTTC